Following are 8 T cell receptor beta chains from one sample sequenced in a study of blood T cell repertoires in COVID-19. Measured with immunoSEQ multiplex PCR; TCRdb has only the in-frame clones, and not every one. The sample holds about 220,000 clones, about 82% seen once. Sample: peripheral blood. The receptors were gathered from a woman aged 70 to 79 with COVID-19, enrolled during active disease.

This clone has a single count. V and J are TRBV4-2 and TRBJ2-7; 10 positions agree with TRBD2. This CDR3 has 14 residues. J gave up 4 bases and V 4 bases, and 4 bases lay outside the gene matches. CDR1 and CDR2 (germline): LGHNA, YNFKEQ. The CDR3 is CASSRGLADYEQYF. CDR3 DNA sequence: TGTGCCAGCAGCCGCGGACTAGCGGATTACGAGCAGTACTTC.

The V call is TRBV3-1 (or the pseudogene TRBV3-2), the J call TRBJ1-5; D is possibly TRBD1 (5 bases). V dropped 3 bases and J dropped 8 bases, with 17 bases sitting between them. CDR1 LGHDT and CDR2 YNNKEL come from the germline V gene (reference sequence). CDR3 length: 15 residues. The CDR3 sequence: CASSHPPRWGEPQHF. The CDR3 DNA sequence: TGTGCCAGCAGCCATCCTCCTAGGTGGGGGGAGCCCCAGCATTTT.

J is TRBJ1-6 and V is TRBV7-2, with 12 bases identical to TRBD1. Germline CDR1 is SGHTA and CDR2 is FQGNSA. This CDR3 contains 16 residues. With 5 bases clipped from V and 10 bases from J, the junction kept 9 bases outside the gene matches. The CDR3 here is CASSPPGTGGRSPLHF. The CDR3 DNA sequence: TGTGCCAGCAGCCCACCGGGGACAGGGGGCCGATCACCCCTCCACTTT.

The chain has TRBV24-1 and TRBJ2-3, with 7 bases lining up with TRBD1. The V segment lost 5 bases and the J segment 2 bases; nucleotides outside the gene matches: 3. The CDR3 length is 14 residues. Germline CDR1 and CDR2: KGHDR and SFDVKD. As DNA, the CDR3 is TGTGCCACCAGTGGGGACAGCCCCACAGATACGCAGTATTTT. Residues: CATSGDSPTDTQYF.

This CDR3 reads CASAWVQVSSYNEQFF. The CDR3, as DNA: TGTGCCAGCGCATGGGTACAGGTTAGCTCCTACAATGAGCAGTTCTTC. The chain recombines TRBV9 with TRBJ2-1; TRBD1 is a possible D gene (5 bases). This CDR3 has 16 amino acids. Germline CDR1 SGDLS, CDR2 YYNGEE. The ends were cut back, 7 bases at V and 0 bases at J, with 17 bases in the middle.

V and J are TRBV29-1 and TRBJ1-2; D not resolved. This CDR3 comprises 13 residues. Germline CDR1 is SQVTM and CDR2 is ANQGSEA. The CDR3 region is CSTTESGNYGYTF. The CDR3 DNA is TGCAGTACGACGGAGAGCGGCAACTATGGCTACACCTTC.

V gene TRBV6-5 combines with J gene TRBJ2-5; 8 bases match TRBD2. In germline, CDR1 is MNHEY, CDR2 SVGAGI. The ends lost 6 bases at V and 1 base at J; junction bases unmatched: 7. This CDR3 comprises 15 residues. In nucleotides, the CDR3 is TGTGCCAGCAGACCCAGCGGGGGCGCCCAAGAGACCCAGTACTTC. It yields the protein CASRPSGGAQETQYF.

V usage is TRBV5-8 and J usage is TRBJ1-1, with 9 positions matching TRBD1. CDR3 length: 14 residues. The germline gives CDR1 SGHTS, CDR2 YDEGEE. Trimming removed 0 bases from V and 5 bases from J; junction bases left unmatched: 2. The CDR3 sequence is CASSLDRGQTEAFF. The CDR3 region has the DNA TGTGCCAGCAGCTTGGACAGGGGGCAGACTGAAGCTTTCTTT.